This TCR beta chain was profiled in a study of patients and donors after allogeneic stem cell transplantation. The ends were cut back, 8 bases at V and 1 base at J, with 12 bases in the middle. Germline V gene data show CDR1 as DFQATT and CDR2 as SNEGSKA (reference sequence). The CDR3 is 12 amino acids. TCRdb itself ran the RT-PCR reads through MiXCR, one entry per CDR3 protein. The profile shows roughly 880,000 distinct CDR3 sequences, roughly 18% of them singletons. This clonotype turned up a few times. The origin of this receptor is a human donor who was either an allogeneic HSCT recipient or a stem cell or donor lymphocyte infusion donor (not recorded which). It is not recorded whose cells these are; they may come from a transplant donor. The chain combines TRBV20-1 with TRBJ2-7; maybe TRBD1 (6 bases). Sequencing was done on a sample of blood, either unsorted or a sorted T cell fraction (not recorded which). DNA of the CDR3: TGCAGTACTAAGGGGGTTTCCTACGAGCAGTACTTC. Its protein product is CSTKGVSYEQYF.